Below, one TCR beta chain is given with its context. Its antigen is unknown. The source of the sample is a study of T cells in Graves' hyperthyroidism and ophthalmopathy. V gave up 4 bases and J gave up 4 bases, with 14 bases separating them. This CDR3 is built from 14 residues. In germline, CDR1 is SEHNR, CDR2 FQNEAQ (reference sequence). Template material for amplifying TCR beta CDR3 regions consisted of RNA transcripts. First-round RT-PCR targeting the TCR CDR3 was performed with the HTBI primer set. TCRdb called the multiplex PCR reads again in MiXCR, with one record for every CDR3 protein. The repertoire holds 500,000 to 550,000 distinct CDR3 sequences, with just under 20% as singletons. Study-wide results and caveats: In the blood, most expanded thyroid clonotypes above 0.001 appeared as well.

Source material: blood. The origin of this receptor is a man aged 35-49 years with Graves' ophthalmopathy. The chain is built from TRBV7-9 and TRBJ2-7, with D tentatively TRBD2 (7 bases). The CDR3 DNA follows: TGTGCCAGCAGCTCCGCGGGGGCGAGATACGAGCAGTACTTC. Amino acid sequence: CASSSAGARYEQYF.